Below, 15 T cell receptor beta chains from the same sample are listed, as sequenced in a study of cytomegalovirus exposure and HLA in healthy donors. Primers included in the PCR were 60 Vbeta and 13 Jbeta primers. The repertoire was sequenced with immunoSEQ multiplex PCR; TCRdb's copy has only in-frame clones and lacks some. This table holds around 140,000 clones, roughly 71% found once. Sequenced input: PBMCs. Receptor source: a woman aged 40 to 55 in good health and CMV-seronegative.

V gene TRBV5-6 combines with J gene TRBJ1-3; D is undetermined. V was clipped by 0 bases and J by 6 bases, with 10 bases between them. In germline, CDR1 is SGHDT, CDR2 YYEEEE. The CDR3 extends over 14 amino acids. The CDR3 DNA follows: TGTGCCAGCAGCTTGGCCTGGCCCACAAACACCATATATTTT. Encoded protein: CASSLAWPTNTIYF.

The gene calls are TRBV6-1 and TRBJ2-7; a weak D match, TRBD2 (5 bases). Per the germline V gene, CDR1 is MNHNS and CDR2 is SASEGT. CDR3 length equals 14 residues. The V gene lost 3 bases and the J gene lost 1 base, with 10 bases spanning the gap. The CDR3 is CASSDARTSYEQYF. In DNA, the CDR3 is TGTGCCAGCAGTGACGCCAGGACTTCCTACGAGCAGTACTTC.

V gene TRBV5-1 combines with J gene TRBJ1-2; 7 bases map to TRBD1. There are 14 residues in the CDR3. With 3 bases clipped from V and 4 bases from J, the junction kept 6 bases outside the gene matches. CDR1 is SGHRS and CDR2 is YFSETQ in the germline V gene. CDR3 residues: CASSSGDSSYGYTF. The CDR3 bases are TGCGCCAGCAGCTCGGGGGACAGCTCCTATGGCTACACCTTC.

A remark on this clone: The junction shows a germline mismatch at one end, possibly a read error. The genes are TRBV5-6 and TRBJ2-7, with D possibly being TRBD2 (5 bases). The CDR3 runs to 15 residues. The germline gives CDR1 SGHDT, CDR2 YYEEEE. Here the CDR3 reads CASSGFGGSSSEQYF. The CDR3 DNA is TGTGCCAGCAGCGGATTTGGAGGTAGCTCCTCCGAGCAGTACTTC.

This clone turned up a few times. The chain carries TRBV6-5 and TRBJ1-1, with D unclear. Trimming removed 6 bases at V and 1 base at J, with 12 bases between. The CDR3 is 14 amino acids. Germline V gene lookup returns CDR1 MNHEY and CDR2 SVGAGI. In DNA form, the CDR3 reads TGTGCCAGCAGCCGGGGAGTTTCGAACACTGAAGCTTTCTTT. Amino acid sequence: CASSRGVSNTEAFF.

This rearrangement joins TRBV6-5 to TRBJ2-1; D remains unclear. The CDR3 totals 14 residues. V was clipped by 0 bases and J by 9 bases, with 12 bases between them. CDR1 and CDR2 (germline): MNHEY, SVGAGI. In DNA form, the CDR3 reads TGTGCCAGCAGTTACTCGAAACGCGAGCGTGAGCAGTTCTTC. Encoded protein: CASSYSKREREQFF.

This chain uses TRBV30 with TRBJ2-5; perhaps TRBD2 as D (5 bases). Trimming left V 2 bases short and J 4 bases short, with 8 bases between. Germline assignment: CDR1 GTSNPN and CDR2 SVGIG (reference sequence). This CDR3 comprises 12 residues. The CDR3, as DNA: TGTGCCTGGAGTCGCGGAGGAGAGACCCAGTACTTC. Residues: CAWSRGGETQYF.

This clone was detected only a few times. The chain combines TRBV2 with TRBJ1-5; weak D call: TRBD1 (5 bases). V shed 6 bases and J shed 0 bases, with 12 bases lying between them. The CDR3 runs to 15 residues. CDR1 is SNHLY and CDR2 is FYNNEI in the germline V gene. This CDR3 reads CASRGGDYSNQPQHF. In nucleotides, the CDR3 is TGTGCCAGCAGGGGGGGAGATTATAGCAATCAGCCCCAGCATTTT.

This rearrangement joins TRBV9 to TRBJ1-2, with a tentative D call TRBD1 (5 bases). Germline V CDR1 and CDR2: SGDLS, YYNGEE. The V gene lost 0 bases and the J gene lost 0 bases, with 12 bases spanning the gap. This CDR3 contains 16 residues. CDR3 in DNA: TGTGCCAGCAGCGTAGGGACGACAGCATCTAACTATGGCTACACCTTC. Protein product: CASSVGTTASNYGYTF.

J is TRBJ2-5 and V is TRBV7-2; 10 bases are shared with TRBD2. Trimming took 0 bases from V and 4 from J; bases not matched to a gene: 8. Looked up from germline, CDR1 is SGHTA and CDR2 is FQGNSA. The length of the CDR3 is 17 residues. This CDR3 is CASSLARTSGMTETQYF. The CDR3 DNA sequence: TGTGCCAGCAGCTTAGCCCGGACTAGCGGAATGACAGAGACCCAGTACTTC. The whole variable domain, filled in from reference TRBV7-2 and TRBJ2-5, reads GAGVSQSPSNKVTEKGKDVELRCDPISGHTALYWYRQSLGQGLEFLIYFQGNSAPDKSGLPSDRFSAERTGGSVSTLTIQRTQQEDSAVYLCASSLARTSGMTETQYFGPGTRLLVL.

V gene TRBV11-3 combines with J gene TRBJ2-3; D perhaps matches TRBD2 (5 bases). In germline, CDR1 is SGHNT, CDR2 YENEEA. Between the trimmed V and J ends, which lost 1 base and 2 bases, there was a span of 16 bases. There are 17 residues in the CDR3. The CDR3 bases are TGTGCCAGCAGCTTAGTCACTAGGGCTAGCAACACAGATACGCAGTATTTT. This sequence encodes CASSLVTRASNTDTQYF.

The V gene is TRBV28, the J gene TRBJ1-2; 7 bases are a match to TRBD1. The CDR3 has 13 residues. CDR1 is MDHEN, CDR2 SYDVKM, per germline. Trimming cost V 5 bases and J 4 bases; bases outside gene matches: 4. CDR3 coding DNA: TGTGCCAGCAGTCGACAGGGTATCTATGGCTACACCTTC. Translation gives CASSRQGIYGYTF.

The chain links TRBV4-2 to TRBJ1-1; D is possibly TRBD1 (6 bases). Trimming stripped 0 bases from V and 11 bases from J, with 22 bases between. CDR3 length: 16 amino acids. Germline loops: CDR1 LGHNA, CDR2 YNFKEQ. The CDR3 DNA reads as TGTGCCAGCAGCCAAGACAGGAGGGCGGGAGAAAGGGGGGCTTTCTTT. Translation: CASSQDRRAGERGAFF.

This rearrangement joins TRBV6-5 to TRBJ1-2; TRBD1 matches at 7 bases. The CDR3 is 13 residues long. V lost 6 bases to trimming and J lost 2 bases; unmatched junction nucleotides: 3. Per the germline V gene, CDR1 is MNHEY and CDR2 is SVGAGI. The CDR3 reads CASSSDRNYGYTF. CDR3 nucleotides: TGTGCCAGCAGCTCGGACAGGAACTATGGCTACACCTTC.

The chain links TRBV27 to TRBJ1-2, with 11 bases aligning to TRBD1. The germline V gene encodes CDR1 MNHEY and CDR2 SMNVEV (reference sequence). The CDR3 has 15 amino acids. With V trimmed by 4 bases and J by 8 bases, 9 bases remained unmatched. The DNA for the CDR3 is TGTGCCAGCAGTTCCACCGGACAGGGGGCACGCGGCTACACCTTC. Amino acids: CASSSTGQGARGYTF.